The source of this TCR beta chain is a study of blood T cells in healthy people across ages. Points from the study as a whole: Unknown CMV status may confound age-related changes in expanded clones.

At least 6 million PBMCs were isolated per sample. Comment on this clonotype: Its antigen is not identified.

CDR1 is LGHDT and CDR2 is YNNKEL in the germline V gene (reference sequence). The CDR3 covers 12 residues. V lost 5 bases and J lost 11, with 15 bases in between. A sample-barcoded 5' primer and a J-beta primer mix were used in a second PCR of roughly 7 to 11 cycles. TCRdb reprocessed the 5' RACE reads via MiXCR and lists one record per CDR3 protein. The sample consists of some 1.4 million distinct CDR3 sequences, roughly 40% of them appearing once. The sample comprised blood. The rearrangement uses TRBV3-1 and TRBJ1-2, with a possible D match to TRBD1 (6 bases). This TCR came from a woman younger than 30 in good health. The CDR3 loop is CASSDLGRGYTF. The CDR3 bases are TGTGCCAGCAGCGATCTTGGGAGGGGGTACACCTTC.